This entry describes one T cell receptor (beta chain). These data originate in a study of control samples from healthy donors and cancer patients. Germline V CDR1 and CDR2: KGHSH, LQKENI. Trimming cost V 3 bases and J 4 bases, with 13 bases left between them. The CDR3 has 15 amino acids. The data were produced by immunoSEQ multiplex PCR, yet TCRdb's version contains in-frame clones alone and is incomplete. The sample records tens of thousands of clones, about 82% being singletons. Sequencing was carried out using blood. This clonotype was sampled from a man aged 40-55 years in good health. The chain uses TRBV18 and TRBJ1-5; tentatively, D is TRBD1 (6 bases). CDR3 bases: TGTGCCAGCTCACCGGCAGGGGCCGGTAATCAGCCCCAGCATTTT. It specifies CASSPAGAGNQPQHF.